The sequence of this T cell receptor (beta chain) was determined in a study of cytomegalovirus exposure and HLA in healthy donors. 60 Vbeta and 13 Jbeta primers were used in PCR. The table came from immunoSEQ multiplex PCR; TCRdb's copy has only in-frame clones and leaves some out. The sample lists about 260,000 clones; roughly four fifths were seen once. This clone was seen a handful of times. Specimen: PBMCs. This TCR derives from a woman aged 40 to 50 in good health and CMV-seropositive.

CDR3 nucleotide sequence: TGTGCCAGCTCACCAGAATCCGGGAAGGGCTACACCTTC. It yields the protein CASSPESGKGYTF. The rearrangement links TRBV18 to TRBJ1-2, with D uncertain. Germline V gene data show CDR1 as KGHSH and CDR2 as LQKENI. The CDR3 covers 13 residues. V was clipped by 2 bases and J by 8 bases, with 12 bases between them.